This TCR beta chain originates from a study of cytomegalovirus exposure and HLA in healthy donors. Looking at the study overall: The 120 validation repertoires matched the roughly 650 first-cohort repertoires in platform, a later analysis reported.

The study's findings and limits: Cytomegalovirus-associated status was assigned to 164 TCR beta chains. Many donors shared some public TCRs, even though most TCR sequences were rare. It was reportedly the case that the classifier diagnosed cytomegalovirus status with high specificity and sensitivity.

In its sample, this clone was seen a few times. What it recognizes is unknown. Per germline, CDR1 KGHSH and CDR2 LQKENI. The CDR3 has 14 amino acids. The V and J ends lost 0 bases and 6 bases respectively, with 11 bases between them. The data were produced by immunoSEQ multiplex PCR, yet TCRdb's version contains in-frame clones alone and is incomplete. This table has approximately 100,000 clones, 88% appearing once. This receptor was obtained from a woman under 30 in good health and CMV-seropositive. The sample comprised PBMCs. The V and J genes are TRBV18 and TRBJ1-2; D is uncertain. The CDR3 nucleotides read TGTGCCAGCTCACCACCTTCCCTCCGGGATGGCTACACCTTC. Protein: CASSPPSLRDGYTF.